In its sample, the clone carrying this TCR beta chain was seen many times. Its antigen is not identified. The sample comes from a study of CD8 T cells in ankylosing spondylitis. Points from the study as a whole: Within ankylosing spondylitis blood, a TCR beta motif made up of eight or nine highly homologous variants appeared to be characteristic. Before this, some motif variants had been reported in reactive arthritis synovial fluid and blood. Reportedly, disease-linked clones are significantly enriched in ankylosing spondylitis patients' matched synovial fluid. Disease-associated clones were CD8+ and fairly uncommon in peripheral blood.

Quantitative 5'-RACE with molecular barcodes produced the TCR beta libraries. Each CDR3 protein gets one entry after TCRdb re-called the 5' RACE reads with MiXCR. Among around 890,000 distinct CDR3 sequences listed, approximately 10% were seen once. The CDR3 contains 14 residues. Deletions cut 3 bases from V and 4 bases from J, with 12 bases between. CDR1 is SQVTM and CDR2 is ANQGSEA in the germline V gene. The source of this sequence is a male donor with ankylosing spondylitis. Input material: blood, either unsorted or a sorted T cell fraction (not recorded which). The genes are TRBV29-1 and TRBJ2-2, with a tentative D call TRBD2 (6 bases). The CDR3 loop is CSVDGSASTGELFF. As DNA, the CDR3 is TGCAGCGTTGACGGGAGCGCCTCCACCGGGGAGCTGTTTTTT.